The entry that follows covers one T cell receptor (beta chain) sequence. Its antigen remains unknown. This CDR3 is also generated by other DNA sequences in the sample. A CD45RA-negative memory subset and a CD45RA+ naive subset were separated from the CD4+ cells. Original processing notes: From ImmunoSEQ came sequences covering only the junction and carrying no quality scores, so filtering differed. Clones were read by immunoSEQ multiplex PCR, and TCRdb kept only the in-frame ones, dropping some. The V and J calls and the clone size are those of that table, but D and trimming were determined from the DNA. The sample has about 1.1 million clones, around three quarters seen once. This specimen belongs to a study of shared clonotypes between healthy human individuals. J was trimmed by 4 bases and V by 5 bases; bases with no gene match: 4. Germline assignment: CDR1 SGHTA and CDR2 FQGNSA. CDR3 length: 15 residues.

General study results and limits: Researchers sampled blood only, noting tissue repertoires likely differ.

Material: memory CD4+ T cells from PBMCs. Subset: CD45RA-negative fraction. The source is a young man in good health. Some clones in this sample may be carry-over from other donors' samples. The J gene is TRBJ2-1, the V gene TRBV7-2; 11 bases agree with TRBD2. CDR3 bases: TGTGCCAGCAGCCCCCGGACTAGCGGGTACAATGAGCAGTTCTTC. This codes for CASSPRTSGYNEQFF.